The 3 T cell receptor beta chains presented below share a single source sample, sequenced in a study of response to subunit inactivated influenza vaccine. TCRdb itself ran the RT-PCR reads through MiXCR, one entry per CDR3 protein. There are some 520,000 distinct CDR3 sequences in the sample; more than 15% occur only once, and over 2.5% lies in the top ten. The sample was CD4+ T cells sorted from PBMCs, taken about 24 months after vaccination. Receptors were obtained from a man aged 50 to 69 who received an inactivated influenza vaccine.

The chain is built from TRBV4-1 and TRBJ1-1; D is unresolved. The CDR3 extends over 15 amino acids. V was trimmed by 0 bases and J by 6 bases, leaving 14 bases between them. From germline, CDR1 is MGHRA and CDR2 YSYEKL. In DNA, the CDR3 is TGCGCCAGCAGCCAAGATATTGGCGGCTGGGCTGAAGCTTTCTTT. This codes for CASSQDIGGWAEAFF.

This clonotype was detected ten times or more. The rearrangement uses TRBV20-1 and TRBJ2-1; D remains unclear. Germline lookup yields CDR1 DFQATT and CDR2 SNEGSKA (reference sequence). The CDR3 is made up of 14 amino acids. V gave up 1 base and J gave up 10 bases, with 17 bases separating them. As DNA, the CDR3 is TGCAGTGCTAGAGGGGCAGTGGGCATCGGGGAGCAGTTCTTC. Its protein is CSARGAVGIGEQFF.

This chain uses TRBV7-2 with TRBJ1-4; the D gene is possibly TRBD1 (5 bases). Germline CDR1 reads SGHTA; CDR2 reads FQGNSA. CDR3 size: 13 residues. V was shortened by 1 base and J by 8 bases, with 8 bases between the two germline ends. This CDR3 reads CASSLDWGEKLFF. DNA for the CDR3: TGTGCCAGCAGCTTAGATTGGGGGGAAAAACTGTTTTTT. Combining the CDR3 with reference TRBV7-2 and TRBJ1-4 gives the whole variable domain GAGVSQSPSNKVTEKGKDVELRCDPISGHTALYWYRQSLGQGLEFLIYFQGNSAPDKSGLPSDRFSAERTGGSVSTLTIQRTQQEDSAVYLCASSLDWGEKLFFGSGTQLSVL.